This record covers a single T cell receptor beta chain. Its antigen remains unidentified. No base quality values were provided; no much bigger clone lies one nucleotide off. The data originate from a study of beta chain features in type 1 diabetes (dated by TCRdb to the late 2010s). Background for the entire study: No differences in mean age, gender distribution, total cell number or subset yield were found between patients and healthy donors. A total of roughly 98,000,000 sorted cells were examined across all samples, and a strong correlation was observed between cell number per subset and RNA yield. The study compared TCRB repertoires of sorted circulating CD4+ T cell subsets between recently diagnosed type 1 diabetes patients and matched healthy donors. Regulatory and stem cell-like memory subsets were obtained from only 8 patients and about eight healthy donors, while naive and central memory subsets were obtained from all 28 donors. Beyond this particular receptor, the publication reports: Naive, central memory and regulatory TCRB repertoires appeared more similar among patients than among healthy donors. At VDJ recombination sites, patients with type 1 diabetes made fewer insertions and deleted more nucleotides, a pattern implying thymic rearrangement abnormalities. PCR might favor shorter templates, but patient and control samples were amplified and corrected together, so any skew would affect both groups equally. In all four CD4+ subsets, TCRB CDR3 length was moderately but significantly shorter in type 1 diabetes patients. Because cDNA was sequenced instead of genomic DNA, highly expressing activated cells could be over-represented, though the groups showed no difference in activation or CD3 levels. HLA sub-analyses involved small numbers of individuals, so any influence of HLA type on TCRB rearrangement remained unresolved.

A single peripheral blood draw of about 116 mL on average was collected from each donor into heparinised tubes. Using a panel that included CD45RO, CCR7, CD25, CD127, CD95 and CD27, naive, central memory, regulatory and stem cell-like memory CD4+ T cells were sorted on a BD FACSAria II. Every sorted population had a purity above 95%. PBMCs were separated immediately by Lymphoprep density gradient centrifugation and were stained directly, without being cultured. So that batch effects would be minimized, each experiment stained and sorted samples in pairs, pairing one healthy donor with one patient. The entire isolated RNA was reverse transcribed using the High Capacity cDNA Reverse Transcription Kit, and thus expressed TCRB transcripts were sequenced. Deep immunoSEQ sequencing was performed on naive, central memory and regulatory T cell samples, with an average of about 3.6 million total reads per sample. Sorted cells were lysed in RLT buffer, and RNA was extracted using DNase-treated RNeasy Micro or Mini kits according to cell number. To prevent cross-contamination, each cell subset was processed individually, whereas patient and healthy donor samples were processed jointly. The immunoSEQ multiplex PCR was used to amplify TCRB sequences from cDNA, yielding 87-bp fragments that span the CDR3 region. Sequencing of the amplicons was done on the Illumina HiSeq platform. Regarding the original processing steps: PCR bias was computationally corrected using synthetic template baselines, reads within Hamming distance 2 were collapsed, and singletons that could not be merged were discarded. Reads were aligned against IMGT to assign V, D and J genes, CDR3 length and insertions or deletions at six rearrangement sites. Within each subset, clonotype counts were normalized to sorted cell number, and only after that were true diversity and Gini coefficients computed with the tcR R package. Repertoire sharing was quantified using the overlap coefficient calculated on TCRB nucleotide sequences. Out-of-frame TCRB sequences from naive cells were analyzed to stand in for the pre-selection repertoire. Not all clones reach the TCRdb copy of this immuneACCESS table, which keeps in-frame sequences only. Checked studies attribute under half of the gap to unresolved V genes and leave the rest unexplained. V and J calls and clone size are those listed in that table; D and trimming were worked out from the DNA. The sample profile shows hundreds of thousands of clones; roughly 13% of them were found once. The top ten constitute less than 0.025% of the sample.

As encoded in the germline V gene (reference sequence), CDR1 is MNHEY while CDR2 is SMNVEV. Inclusive of the bounding cysteine and phenylalanine, the CDR3 is 16 residues long. Only the CDR3 part of the read is kept: 48 bases, read in frame from the first base. The trim is 4 bases for V and 7 bases for J, with a gap of 17 bases between the germline ends. The sequence derives from a man between 18 and 29 years old with type 1 diabetes. What was sequenced was naive CD4+ T cells from blood. Sample cell subset or site, as interpreted from the label and publication: true naive CD4+ T cells. This receptor chain uses TRBV27 and TRBJ1-6; 6 matching bases give a weak D call of TRBD1. In nucleotides, the sequence is TGTGCCAGCAGTTCCCTGGGGGCAGGCGACAATTCACCCCTCCACTTT. This encodes CASSSLGAGDNSPLHF.